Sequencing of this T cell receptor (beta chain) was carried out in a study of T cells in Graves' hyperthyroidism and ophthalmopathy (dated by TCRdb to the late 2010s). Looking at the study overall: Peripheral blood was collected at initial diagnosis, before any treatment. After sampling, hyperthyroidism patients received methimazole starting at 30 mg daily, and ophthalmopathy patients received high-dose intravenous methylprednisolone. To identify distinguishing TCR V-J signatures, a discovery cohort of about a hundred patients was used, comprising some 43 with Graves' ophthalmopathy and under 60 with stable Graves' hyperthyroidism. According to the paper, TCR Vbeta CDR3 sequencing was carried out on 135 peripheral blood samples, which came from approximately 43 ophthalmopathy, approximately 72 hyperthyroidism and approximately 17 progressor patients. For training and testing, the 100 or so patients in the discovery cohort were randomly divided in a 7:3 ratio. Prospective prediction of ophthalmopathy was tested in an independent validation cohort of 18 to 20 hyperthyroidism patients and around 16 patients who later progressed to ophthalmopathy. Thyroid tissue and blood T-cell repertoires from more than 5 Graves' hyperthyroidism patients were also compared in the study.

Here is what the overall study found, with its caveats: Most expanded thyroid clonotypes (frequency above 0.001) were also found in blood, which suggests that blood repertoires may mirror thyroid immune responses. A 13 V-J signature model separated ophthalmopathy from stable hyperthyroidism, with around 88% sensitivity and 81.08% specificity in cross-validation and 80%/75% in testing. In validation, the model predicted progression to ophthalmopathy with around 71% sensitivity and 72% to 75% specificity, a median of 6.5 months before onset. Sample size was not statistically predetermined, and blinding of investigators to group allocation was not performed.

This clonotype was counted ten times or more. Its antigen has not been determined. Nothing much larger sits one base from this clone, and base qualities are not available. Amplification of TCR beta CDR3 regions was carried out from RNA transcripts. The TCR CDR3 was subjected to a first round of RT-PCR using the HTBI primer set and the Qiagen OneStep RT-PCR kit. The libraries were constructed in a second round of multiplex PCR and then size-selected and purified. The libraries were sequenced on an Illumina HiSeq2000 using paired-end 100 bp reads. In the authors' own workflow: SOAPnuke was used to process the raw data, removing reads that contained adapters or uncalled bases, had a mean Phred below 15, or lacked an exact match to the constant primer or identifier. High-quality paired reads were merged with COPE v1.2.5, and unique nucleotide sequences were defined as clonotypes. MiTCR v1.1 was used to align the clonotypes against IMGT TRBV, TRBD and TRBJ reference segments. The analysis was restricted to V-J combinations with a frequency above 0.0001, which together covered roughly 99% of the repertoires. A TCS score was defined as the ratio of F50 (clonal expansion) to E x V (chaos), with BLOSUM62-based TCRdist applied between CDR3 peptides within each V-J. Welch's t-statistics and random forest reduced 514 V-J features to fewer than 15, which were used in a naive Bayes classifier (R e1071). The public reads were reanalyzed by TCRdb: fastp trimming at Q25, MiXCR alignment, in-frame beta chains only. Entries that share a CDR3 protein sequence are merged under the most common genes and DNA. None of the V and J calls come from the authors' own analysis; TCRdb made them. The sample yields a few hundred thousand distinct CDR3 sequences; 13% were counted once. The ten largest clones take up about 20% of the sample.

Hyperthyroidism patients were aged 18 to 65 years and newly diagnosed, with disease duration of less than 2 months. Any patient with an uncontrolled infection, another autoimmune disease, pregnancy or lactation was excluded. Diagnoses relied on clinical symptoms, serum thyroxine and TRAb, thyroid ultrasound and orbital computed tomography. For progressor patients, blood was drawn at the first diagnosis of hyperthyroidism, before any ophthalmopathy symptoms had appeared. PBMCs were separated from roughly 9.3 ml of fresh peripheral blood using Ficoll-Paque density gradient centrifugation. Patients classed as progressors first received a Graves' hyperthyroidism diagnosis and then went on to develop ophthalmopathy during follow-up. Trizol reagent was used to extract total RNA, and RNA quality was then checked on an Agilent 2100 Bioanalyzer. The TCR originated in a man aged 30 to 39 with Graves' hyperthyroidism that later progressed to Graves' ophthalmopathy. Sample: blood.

Here is the DNA: TGTGCCAGCAGTAAAGTGGGTGAGCAGTTCTTC. Its translation is CASSKVGEQFF. The V gene is TRBV9 and the J gene is TRBJ2-1; no D gene call is confident. V sheds 5 bases and J sheds 9 bases, leaving 9 bases between their ends. Spanning cysteine to phenylalanine, the CDR3 consists of 11 amino acids. Only CDR3 DNA remains: 33 bases, in frame from the first base. The germline V gene supplies CDR1 SGDLS and CDR2 YYNGEE.